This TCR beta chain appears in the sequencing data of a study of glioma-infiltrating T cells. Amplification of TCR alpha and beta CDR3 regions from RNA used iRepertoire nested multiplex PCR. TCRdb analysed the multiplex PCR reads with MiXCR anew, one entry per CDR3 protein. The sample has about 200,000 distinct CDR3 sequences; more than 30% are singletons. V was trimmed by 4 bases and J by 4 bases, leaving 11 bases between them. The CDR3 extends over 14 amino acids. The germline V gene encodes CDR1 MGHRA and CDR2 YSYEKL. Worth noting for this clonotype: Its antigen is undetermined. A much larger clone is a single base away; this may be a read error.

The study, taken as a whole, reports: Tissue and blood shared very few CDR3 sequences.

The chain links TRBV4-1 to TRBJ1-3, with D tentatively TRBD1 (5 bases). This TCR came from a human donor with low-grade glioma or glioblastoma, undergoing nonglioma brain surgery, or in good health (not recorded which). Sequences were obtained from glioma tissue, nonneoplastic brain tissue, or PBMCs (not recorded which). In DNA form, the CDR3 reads TGCGCCAGCAGCCTCAAGGGGCGCGGAAACACCATATATTTT. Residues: CASSLKGRGNTIYF.